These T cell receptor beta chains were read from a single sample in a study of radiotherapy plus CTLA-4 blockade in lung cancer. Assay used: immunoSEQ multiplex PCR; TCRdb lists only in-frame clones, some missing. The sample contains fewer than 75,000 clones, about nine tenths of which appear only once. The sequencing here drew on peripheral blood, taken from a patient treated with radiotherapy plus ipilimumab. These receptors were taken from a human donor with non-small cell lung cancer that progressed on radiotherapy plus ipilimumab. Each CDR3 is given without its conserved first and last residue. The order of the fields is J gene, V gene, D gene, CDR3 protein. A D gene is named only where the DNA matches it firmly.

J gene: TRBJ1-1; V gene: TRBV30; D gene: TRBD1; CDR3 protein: AWSENRGNTEAF
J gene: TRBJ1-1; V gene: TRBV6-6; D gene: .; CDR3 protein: ASKLELDRNEAF
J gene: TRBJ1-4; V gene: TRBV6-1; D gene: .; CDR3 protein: ASRSTNEKLF
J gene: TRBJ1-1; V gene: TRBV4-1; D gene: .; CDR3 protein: ASSLAQTGLTEAF
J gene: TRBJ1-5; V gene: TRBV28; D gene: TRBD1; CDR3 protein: ASSPGGAKQPQH
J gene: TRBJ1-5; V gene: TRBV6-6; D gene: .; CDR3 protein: ASRPGTDAGPQH
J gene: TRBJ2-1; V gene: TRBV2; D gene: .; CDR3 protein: ASSDSFLANNYNEQF
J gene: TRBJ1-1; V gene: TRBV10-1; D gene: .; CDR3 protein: ASRPTGNLRTEAF
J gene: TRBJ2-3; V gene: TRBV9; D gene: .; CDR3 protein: ASSVTENGATDTQY
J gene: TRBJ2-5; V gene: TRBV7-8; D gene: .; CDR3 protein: ASSLVRGEETQY
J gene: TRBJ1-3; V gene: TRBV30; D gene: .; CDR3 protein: AWEDGVDLNTIY
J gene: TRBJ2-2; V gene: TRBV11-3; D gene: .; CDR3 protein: ASSFYPVGELF
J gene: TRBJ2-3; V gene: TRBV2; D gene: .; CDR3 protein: ASTVISVDTQY
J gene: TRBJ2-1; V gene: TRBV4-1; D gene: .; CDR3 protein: ASSLNNEQF
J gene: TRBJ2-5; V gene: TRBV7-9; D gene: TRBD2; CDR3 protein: ASSLGVAGGPEETQY
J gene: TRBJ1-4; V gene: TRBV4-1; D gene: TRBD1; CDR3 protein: ASSQAPGTGNEKLF
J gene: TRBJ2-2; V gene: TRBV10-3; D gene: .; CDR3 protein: AISERAVSANTGELF
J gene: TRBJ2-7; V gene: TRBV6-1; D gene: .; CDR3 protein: AIALDHYEQY
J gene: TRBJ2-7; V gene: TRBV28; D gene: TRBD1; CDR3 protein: ASSPPGQFYEQY
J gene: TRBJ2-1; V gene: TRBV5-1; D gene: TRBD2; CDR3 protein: ASSLVPSGRDEQF
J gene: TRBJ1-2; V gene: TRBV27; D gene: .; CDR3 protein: ASRFNRQVYGYT
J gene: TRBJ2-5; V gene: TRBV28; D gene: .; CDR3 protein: ASSPQFGETQY
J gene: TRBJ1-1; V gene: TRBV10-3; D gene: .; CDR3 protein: AISDLRGGGVSTEAF
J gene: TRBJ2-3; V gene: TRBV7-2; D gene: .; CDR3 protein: ASSSYSTDTQY
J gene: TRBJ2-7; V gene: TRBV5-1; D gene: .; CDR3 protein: ASSLGTGERQY